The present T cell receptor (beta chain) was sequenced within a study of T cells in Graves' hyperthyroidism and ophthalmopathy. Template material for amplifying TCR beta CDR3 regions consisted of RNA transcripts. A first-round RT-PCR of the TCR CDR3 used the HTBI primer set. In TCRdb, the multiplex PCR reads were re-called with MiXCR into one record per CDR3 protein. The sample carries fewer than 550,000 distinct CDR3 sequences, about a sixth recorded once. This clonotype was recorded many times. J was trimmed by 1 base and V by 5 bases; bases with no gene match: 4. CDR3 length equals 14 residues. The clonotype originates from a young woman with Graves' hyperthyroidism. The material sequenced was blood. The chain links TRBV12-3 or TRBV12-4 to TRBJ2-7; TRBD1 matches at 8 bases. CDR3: CASSRTGGSYEQYF. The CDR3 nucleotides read TGTGCCAGCAGTAGAACAGGGGGTTCCTACGAGCAGTACTTC.